A single sample is the source of the 5 T cell receptor delta chains below, sequenced in a study of γδ T cells in repeated Plasmodium falciparum infection. Flow sorting of PBMC yielded separate Vgamma9/Vdelta2+ and Vdelta2-negative gammadelta T cell populations for bulk repertoire analysis. TCRdb reprocessed the multiplex PCR reads using CATT. The table shows around 82,000 delta-chain clones, with almost 1.5% occurring only once. The source material was gamma-delta T cells from blood. These receptor sequences come from a pool of human donors (malaria-infected and uninfected, not separated).

On this clone: The amino acid sequence in TCRdb belongs to a much larger clone and departs from this DNA's translation at residue 9, likely a sequencing read error; the sequence shown is translated from the DNA. The gene calls are TRDV2 and TRDJ1; TRDD3 agrees at 10 bases. Germline matching of the DNA provided the J gene here, since TCRdb leaves it blank. Germline CDR1 reads GEAIGNYY; CDR2 reads EKD. CDR3 length equals 22 residues. V gave up 2 bases and J gave up 0 bases; unmatched junction bases: 23. CDR3 region: CACDSLPGGWGIKKTNTDKLIF. CDR3 nucleotide sequence: TGTGCCTGTGACAGCCTTCCTGGCGGCTGGGGGATAAAGAAAACAAACACCGATAAACTCATCTTT.

Points on this clone: A far larger clone lies a single base away; this is likely a read error. This sample also contains other DNA sequences that code for the same CDR3. This chain links TRDV2 with TRDJ1, with TRDD3 identical over 12 bases. As TCRdb names no J gene, one was assigned here on the basis of a DNA match to germline. CDR1 GEAIGNYY and CDR2 EKD come from the germline V gene. The CDR3 spans 19 residues. The V and J ends lost 4 bases and 8 bases, in that order; junction bases with no gene match: 22. CDR3 bases: TGTGCCTGTGATCCGCTTCCTACCTTACGACTGGGGGATACCTCAAAACTCATCTTT. Its protein is CACDPLPTLRLGDTSKLIF.

Details on this clone: Only one base separates this from a far larger clonotype, so it likely reflects a read error. Additional DNA sequences in this sample encode the identical CDR3. This rearrangement joins TRDV2 to TRDJ1; 10 positions match TRDD3. Looked up from germline, CDR1 is GEAIGNYY and CDR2 is EKD. This CDR3 is built from 16 residues. CDR3 protein: CACDVWGIGWADKLIF. The CDR3 region has the DNA TGTGCCTGTGACGTCTGGGGGATAGGGTGGGCCGATAAGCTCATCTTT.

Of note for this clone: TCRdb lists the protein of a much larger clone for this DNA, which differs at residues 14 and 20, so this is likely a read error; the protein given here is translated from the DNA itself. No call exists for the J gene, whereas the V gene is TRDV1; TRDD3, the table's D call, was not compared with the DNA. CDR3 length: 22 residues. Germline V gives CDR1 TSWWSYY, CDR2 QGS. The CDR3 DNA reads TGTGCTCTTGGGGAGGCTACGAGGTGGGGGATTTGCTGCCTGTTGACTGGCGATAAATTCATCTTT. Residues: CALGEATRWGICCLLTGDKFIF.

This clone was recorded at least ten times. TCRdb's protein, taken from a much larger clone, differs from this DNA's translation at residue 5, likely owing to a read error; the protein displayed comes from the DNA. The chain joins TRDV1 to TRDJ1; D possibly uses TRDD2 or TRDD3 (7 bases each). The germline V gene has CDR1 TSWWSYY and CDR2 QGS. This CDR3 is built from 20 residues. V was pared by 4 bases and J by 2 bases, with 29 bases between. For the CDR3, the DNA is TGTGCTCTTGGGGTGTCCTTTTTCCTACTCATGGGGATAGTAACCGATAAACTCATCTTT. Translated, it gives CALGVSFFLLMGIVTDKLIF.